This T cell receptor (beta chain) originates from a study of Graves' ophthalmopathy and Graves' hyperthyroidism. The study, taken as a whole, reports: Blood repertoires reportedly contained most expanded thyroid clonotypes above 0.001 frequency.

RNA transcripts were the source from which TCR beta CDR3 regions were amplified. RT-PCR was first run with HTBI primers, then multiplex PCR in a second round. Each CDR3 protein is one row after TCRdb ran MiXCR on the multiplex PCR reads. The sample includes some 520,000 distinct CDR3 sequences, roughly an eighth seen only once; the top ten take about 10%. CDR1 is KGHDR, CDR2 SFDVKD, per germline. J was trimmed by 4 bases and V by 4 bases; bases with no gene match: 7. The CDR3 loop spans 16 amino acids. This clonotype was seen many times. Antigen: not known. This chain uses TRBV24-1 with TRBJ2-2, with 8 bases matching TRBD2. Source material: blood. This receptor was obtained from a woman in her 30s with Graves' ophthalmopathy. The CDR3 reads CATSDAGGGITGELFF. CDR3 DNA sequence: TGTGCCACCAGTGACGCGGGGGGAGGCATCACCGGGGAGCTGTTTTTT.